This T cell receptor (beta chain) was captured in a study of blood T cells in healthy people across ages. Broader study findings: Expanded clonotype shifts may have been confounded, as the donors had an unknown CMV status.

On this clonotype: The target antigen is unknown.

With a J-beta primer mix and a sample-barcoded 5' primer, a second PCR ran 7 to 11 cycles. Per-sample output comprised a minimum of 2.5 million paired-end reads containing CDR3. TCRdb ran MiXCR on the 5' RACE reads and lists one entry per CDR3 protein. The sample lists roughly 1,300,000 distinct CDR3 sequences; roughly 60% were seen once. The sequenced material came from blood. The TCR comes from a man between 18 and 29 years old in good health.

DNA of the CDR3: TGCAGTGCTAACCTAGATCCCAATGAGCAGTTCTTC. Encoded protein: CSANLDPNEQFF. The chain uses TRBV20-1 and TRBJ2-1; D not resolved. Trimming took 4 bases from V and 6 from J, leaving 10 bases between them. Germline CDR1 and CDR2: DFQATT and SNEGSKA (reference sequence). The CDR3 loop spans 12 amino acids.